Listed below are T cell receptor beta chains from one sample, sequenced in a study of regulatory T cells in long-lasting Graves disease. One entry per CDR3 protein, called by TCRdb with MiXCR from the multiplex PCR reads. The sample carries 390,000 or so distinct CDR3 sequences, 20% to 25% recorded once. The sequencing used peripheral blood mononuclear cells (PBMCs), collected when the disease was refractory, from a patient treated with antithyroid drugs. The receptors were sampled from a woman aged 40 to 49 with Graves disease. Both conserved end residues are part of each CDR3. The D gene is left open where the match is weak. Part of the rows lack a size; the others show once, few, many or a class for expanded clones.

abundance: few
v_gene: TRBV3-1
j_gene: TRBJ2-7
d_gene: .
CDR3aa: CASSPRDTYEQYF
CDR3nt: TGTGCCAGCAGCCCCCGGGACACCTACGAGCAGTACTTC

abundance: .
v_gene: TRBV18
j_gene: TRBJ2-4
d_gene: .
CDR3aa: CASSPYEDRALQYF
CDR3nt: TGTGCCAGCTCACCATACGAGGACAGAGCTCTTCAGTACTTC

abundance: few
v_gene: TRBV7-6
j_gene: TRBJ2-7
d_gene: TRBD1
CDR3aa: CASSLEPTRRQGAYEQYF
CDR3nt: TGTGCCAGCAGCTTAGAGCCCACCAGAAGACAGGGAGCCTACGAGCAGTACTTC

abundance: few
v_gene: TRBV6-1
j_gene: TRBJ1-6
d_gene: .
CDR3aa: CASSSRRSSYNSPLHF
CDR3nt: TGTGCCAGCAGCTCTCGCAGAAGCTCCTATAATTCACCCCTCCACTTT

abundance: .
v_gene: TRBV7-9
j_gene: TRBJ2-5
d_gene: .
CDR3aa: CASSPHFGGTETQYF
CDR3nt: TGTGCCAGCAGCCCCCACTTCGGTGGGACGGAGACCCAGTACTTC

abundance: .
v_gene: TRBV5-1
j_gene: TRBJ1-6
d_gene: TRBD1
CDR3aa: CASSLDRQGGINSPLHF
CDR3nt: TGCGCCAGCAGCTTGGACCGCCAGGGGGGAATAAATTCACCCCTCCACTTT

abundance: many
v_gene: TRBV28
j_gene: TRBJ2-7
d_gene: .
CDR3aa: CATLGVGPYEQYF
CDR3nt: TGTGCCACCCTCGGCGTCGGCCCCTACGAGCAGTACTTC

abundance: many
v_gene: TRBV29-1
j_gene: TRBJ1-1
d_gene: .
CDR3aa: CSVEKLTEAFF
CDR3nt: TGCAGCGTTGAGAAGCTCACTGAAGCTTTCTTT

abundance: .
v_gene: TRBV14
j_gene: TRBJ2-3
d_gene: .
CDR3aa: CASSLVYTDTQYF
CDR3nt: TGTGCCAGCAGCCTCGTCTACACCGATACGCAGTATTTT

abundance: .
v_gene: TRBV7-8
j_gene: TRBJ2-7
d_gene: TRBD2
CDR3aa: CASSRRAGRADEQYF
CDR3nt: TGTGCCAGCAGCCGACGGGCCGGGAGGGCGGACGAGCAGTACTTT

abundance: many
v_gene: TRBV12-3/TRBV12-4
j_gene: TRBJ2-7
d_gene: TRBD1
CDR3aa: CASSPGQVNSYEQYF
CDR3nt: TGTGCCAGCAGCCCTGGACAGGTAAACTCCTACGAGCAGTACTTC

abundance: few
v_gene: TRBV7-2
j_gene: TRBJ1-1
d_gene: TRBD1
CDR3aa: CASSRTGVEAFF
CDR3nt: TGTGCCAGCAGCCGGACAGGGGTTGAAGCTTTCTTT

abundance: .
v_gene: TRBV10-3
j_gene: TRBJ2-7
d_gene: .
CDR3aa: CAISWDVYEQYF
CDR3nt: TGTGCCATCAGCTGGGACGTCTACGAGCAGTACTTC

abundance: many
v_gene: TRBV6-1
j_gene: TRBJ1-1
d_gene: .
CDR3aa: CASRWIQGAEAFF
CDR3nt: TGTGCCAGCAGATGGATACAGGGCGCTGAAGCTTTCTTT

abundance: many
v_gene: TRBV27
j_gene: TRBJ1-2
d_gene: .
CDR3aa: CASSPRSLGDYGYTF
CDR3nt: TGTGCCAGCAGCCCCCGGAGCTTAGGAGACTATGGCTACACCTTC

abundance: .
v_gene: TRBV24-1
j_gene: TRBJ2-1
d_gene: TRBD2
CDR3aa: CATSPRTSGYNEQFF
CDR3nt: TGTGCCACCAGCCCCAGGACTAGCGGTTACAATGAGCAGTTCTTC

abundance: .
v_gene: TRBV15
j_gene: TRBJ2-6
d_gene: .
CDR3aa: CATSSVGVGKANVLTF
CDR3nt: TGTGCCACCAGCAGTGTTGGGGTTGGGAAGGCCAACGTCCTGACTTTC

abundance: many
v_gene: TRBV6-2/TRBV6-3
j_gene: TRBJ1-5
d_gene: TRBD1
CDR3aa: CASSYGPRQGAYSNQPQHF
CDR3nt: TGTGCCAGCAGTTATGGGCCCCGGCAGGGGGCTTATAGCAATCAGCCCCAGCATTTT

abundance: many
v_gene: TRBV20-1
j_gene: TRBJ2-5
d_gene: TRBD2
CDR3aa: CSAPGTRIEETQYF
CDR3nt: TGCAGTGCCCCCGGGACTAGGATCGAAGAGACCCAGTACTTC

abundance: many
v_gene: TRBV12-3/TRBV12-4
j_gene: TRBJ2-7
d_gene: TRBD2
CDR3aa: CASSPGTSATLLGEQYF
CDR3nt: TGTGCCAGCAGCCCCGGGACTAGCGCAACGTTATTAGGGGAGCAGTACTTC

abundance: many
v_gene: TRBV7-8
j_gene: TRBJ2-7
d_gene: .
CDR3aa: CASSPLPTRKRDNYYEQYF
CDR3nt: TGTGCCAGCAGCCCCCTCCCTACTCGAAAACGGGACAACTACTACGAGCAGTACTTC

abundance: many
v_gene: TRBV5-8
j_gene: TRBJ1-1
d_gene: TRBD1
CDR3aa: CASSFDRVSNTEAFF
CDR3nt: TGTGCCAGCAGCTTTGACAGGGTTTCGAACACTGAAGCTTTCTTT

abundance: many
v_gene: TRBV5-6
j_gene: TRBJ2-5
d_gene: .
CDR3aa: CASSPSLGETQYF
CDR3nt: TGTGCCAGCAGCCCTAGTTTGGGAGAGACCCAGTACTTC

abundance: few
v_gene: TRBV15
j_gene: TRBJ1-5
d_gene: .
CDR3aa: CATSRERVNQPQHF
CDR3nt: TGTGCCACCAGCAGAGAGCGGGTTAATCAGCCCCAGCATTTT

abundance: .
v_gene: TRBV28
j_gene: TRBJ2-1
d_gene: TRBD2
CDR3aa: CASSLFQFQREFYNEQFF
CDR3nt: TGTGCCAGCAGTTTATTCCAGTTCCAGCGGGAATTCTACAATGAGCAGTTCTTC

abundance: many
v_gene: TRBV27
j_gene: TRBJ1-4
d_gene: .
CDR3aa: CASSYRAGEKLFF
CDR3nt: TGTGCCAGCAGTTACCGAGCGGGCGAAAAACTGTTTTTT

abundance: .
v_gene: TRBV28
j_gene: TRBJ2-2
d_gene: .
CDR3aa: CASSEGGMNTGELFF
CDR3nt: TGTGCCAGCAGTGAGGGGGGTATGAACACCGGGGAGCTGTTTTTT

abundance: many
v_gene: TRBV10-1
j_gene: TRBJ2-5
d_gene: .
CDR3aa: CASSESGSPIQETQYF
CDR3nt: TGCGCCAGCAGTGAGTCAGGTAGCCCTATCCAAGAGACCCAGTACTTC

abundance: many
v_gene: TRBV6-5
j_gene: TRBJ2-7
d_gene: TRBD2
CDR3aa: CASSYSSSGSYEQYF
CDR3nt: TGTGCCAGCAGTTACAGCTCTAGCGGATCCTACGAGCAGTACTTC